The 19 T cell receptor beta chains in this list originate from one sample, sequenced in a study of radiotherapy plus CTLA-4 blockade in lung cancer. This table comes from immunoSEQ multiplex PCR, and its TCRdb copy is limited to in-frame clones, with some not included. The table includes 120,000 or so clones, 75% to 80% detected once. The material was peripheral blood, obtained from a patient treated with radiotherapy plus ipilimumab. The receptors here all came from a human donor with non-small cell lung cancer who had a partial response to radiotherapy plus ipilimumab.

V usage is TRBV4-3 and J usage is TRBJ1-1; D remains ambiguous. This CDR3 has 16 amino acids. V lost 0 bases to trimming and J lost 11 bases, with 22 bases between them. Per the germline V gene, CDR1 is LGHNA and CDR2 is YSLEER. CDR3 region: CASSQERRAAGMRAFF. CDR3 in DNA: TGCGCCAGCAGCCAAGAGCGGAGGGCGGCGGGGATGAGGGCTTTCTTT.

This sequence joins TRBV10-3 and TRBJ1-1; D uncertain. Looked up from germline, CDR1 is ENHRY and CDR2 is SYGVKD. This CDR3 contains 15 residues. V was pared by 2 bases and J by 2 bases, with 12 bases between. The chain's CDR3 is CAISERWPINTEAFF. The CDR3 DNA reads as TGTGCCATCAGTGAGCGTTGGCCGATAAACACTGAAGCTTTCTTT.

This clone showed up just once. This chain uses TRBV30 with TRBJ2-1, with D uncertain. V lost 4 bases and J lost 8, with 15 bases in between. The CDR3 is 13 amino acids. Germline CDR1 GTSNPN, CDR2 SVGIG (reference sequence). CDR3 residues: CAWKQAPAHEQFF. In DNA, the CDR3 is TGTGCCTGGAAGCAAGCGCCTGCCCATGAGCAGTTCTTC.

V usage is TRBV28 and J usage is TRBJ1-4, with 10 nucleotides matching TRBD1. V shed 4 bases, J shed 8 bases, and the junction held 4 bases outside the gene matches. The CDR3 runs to 14 residues. Per germline, CDR1 MDHEN and CDR2 SYDVKM. DNA of the CDR3: TGTGCCAGCAGTTCGACAGGGGGCGAGGAAAAACTGTTTTTT. It codes for CASSSTGGEEKLFF.

The CDR3 DNA is TGTGCCAGCAGCGGGGTACAGACGAACACTGAAGCTTTCTTT. It yields the protein CASSGVQTNTEAFF. The V gene is TRBV2, the J gene TRBJ1-1, with D unresolved. The CDR3 contains 14 residues. V was pared by 6 bases and J by 1 base, with 12 bases between. CDR1 and CDR2 from the germline V gene are SNHLY and FYNNEI.

The V gene is TRBV7-3, the J gene TRBJ2-5; 8 bases fit TRBD1. The CDR3 runs 16 residues. V gave up 2 bases and J gave up 5 bases; unmatched junction bases: 10. CDR1 and CDR2 from the germline V gene are SGHTA and FQGTGA. The CDR3 sequence: CASSLGAGQGQETQYF. CDR3 coding DNA: TGTGCCAGCAGCTTAGGGGCTGGACAGGGTCAGGAGACCCAGTACTTC.

This chain links TRBV27 with TRBJ2-7, with D perhaps TRBD1 (6 bases). Germline V CDR1 and CDR2: MNHEY, SMNVEV (reference sequence). The CDR3 has 14 amino acids. V lost 1 base and J lost 5, with 12 bases in between. CDR3 protein: CASSLFQGLDEQYF. In DNA form, the CDR3 reads TGTGCCAGCAGTTTATTCCAGGGGTTGGACGAGCAGTACTTC.

This clone has a single count. The V call is TRBV6-1, the J call TRBJ2-7; D is perhaps TRBD1 (6 bases). Between the trimmed V and J ends, which lost 8 bases and 5 bases, there was a span of 16 bases. The length of the CDR3 is 13 residues. Germline CDR1 MNHNS, CDR2 SASEGT. The CDR3 loop reads CASRGGGLNEQYF. CDR3 nucleotides: TGTGCCAGCCGGGGTGGGGGCTTGAACGAGCAGTACTTC.

The chain couples TRBV7-2 to TRBJ2-3; 9 positions agree with TRBD2. The germline V gene has CDR1 SGHTA and CDR2 FQGNSA. J gave up 4 bases and V 4 bases, and 9 bases lay outside the gene matches. There are 16 residues in the CDR3. The CDR3 DNA follows: TGTGCCAGCAGCTCCCGTAGCGGGAGTGGTGCAGATACGCAGTATTTT. It is translated as CASSSRSGSGADTQYF.

The chain joins TRBV18 to TRBJ2-1; 9 nucleotides line up with TRBD2. CDR3 length equals 15 residues. The germline CDR1 and CDR2 sequences are KGHSH and LQKENI. The ends lost 0 bases at V and 12 bases at J; junction bases unmatched: 9. The CDR3: CASSPPVLAGEGQFF. The CDR3 DNA reads as TGTGCCAGCTCACCACCGGTACTAGCGGGTGAGGGGCAGTTCTTC.

The gene calls are TRBV4-2 and TRBJ1-3; D is possibly TRBD1 (5 bases). Germline V gene data show CDR1 as LGHNA and CDR2 as YNFKEQ. The CDR3 extends over 15 amino acids. V was clipped by 0 bases and J by 2 bases, with 8 bases between them. Written as DNA, the CDR3 is TGTGCCAGCAGCCAAGAGGCGGGACCTGGAAACACCATATATTTT. Translated: CASSQEAGPGNTIYF.

CDR3 sequence: CASGTGSYEQYF. The CDR3 bases are TGTGCCAGCGGCACGGGCTCCTACGAGCAGTACTTC. This rearrangement joins TRBV28 to TRBJ2-7; D is unclear. Germline-derived CDR1 and CDR2 are MDHEN and SYDVKM. V was pared by 8 bases and J by 0 bases, with 8 bases between. The CDR3 sequence is 12 residues long. Supplemented by reference TRBV28 and TRBJ2-7, the full variable domain reads DVKVTQSSRYLVKRTGEKVFLECVQDMDHENMFWYRQDPGLGLRLIYFSYDVKMKEKGDIPEGYSVSREKKERFSLILESASTNQTSMYLCASGTGSYEQYFGPGTRLTVT.

This chain joins TRBV29-1 and TRBJ1-4, with 9 bases identical to TRBD1. The CDR3 spans 12 residues. Germline assignment: CDR1 SQVTM and CDR2 ANQGSEA. V shed 7 bases and J 7 bases; nucleotides not matched to a gene: 4. The CDR3: CSAGTGSEKLFF. Written as DNA, the CDR3 is TGCAGCGCCGGGACAGGGTCTGAAAAACTGTTTTTT.

The rearrangement joins TRBV18 to TRBJ1-2, with D unclear. Germline CDR1 KGHSH, CDR2 LQKENI. There are 14 residues in the CDR3. V was pared by 3 bases and J by 3 bases, with 11 bases between. The CDR3 DNA follows: TGTGCCAGCTCACCTCCAGGATCGGACTATGGCTACACCTTC. Its protein is CASSPPGSDYGYTF.

This chain links TRBV6-5 with TRBJ1-4; D call uncertain. Germline CDR1 and CDR2: MNHEY and SVGAGI. The germline V and J ends were trimmed by 5 bases and 3 bases, with 10 bases remaining between them. The CDR3 totals 14 residues. As DNA, the CDR3 is TGTGCCAGCAGTGCGACATTATCTAATGAAAAACTGTTTTTT. The encoded protein is CASSATLSNEKLFF.

The V gene is TRBV15, the J gene TRBJ2-5, with D tentatively TRBD1 (6 bases). This CDR3 is 14 amino acids long. Germline CDR1 LNHNV, CDR2 YYDKDF (reference sequence). V was shortened by 5 bases and J by 4 bases, with 14 bases between the two germline ends. CDR3 DNA sequence: TGTGCCACCAGCCAAGGACAGATCGGAGAGACCCAGTACTTC. This encodes CATSQGQIGETQYF.

The CDR3 coding sequence is TGTGCCTGGAACAATGGAGCAGATACGCAGTATTTT. Translated, it gives CAWNNGADTQYF. The genes are TRBV30 and TRBJ2-3; D gene ambiguous. The CDR3 covers 12 residues. The V gene lost 4 bases and the J gene lost 4 bases, with 9 bases spanning the gap. Germline CDR1 and CDR2: GTSNPN and SVGIG (reference sequence).

This sequence joins TRBV28 and TRBJ2-1, with 15 bases lining up with TRBD2. This CDR3 comprises 20 residues. The germline CDR1 and CDR2 sequences are MDHEN and SYDVKM. Trimming removed 0 bases from V and 7 bases from J; junction bases left unmatched: 13. CDR3: CASSLWGSGTSGRMRNEQFF. The CDR3 region has the DNA TGTGCCAGCAGTTTATGGGGGTCCGGGACTAGCGGGAGGATGAGAAATGAGCAGTTCTTC.

This clone has a handful of counts. This chain links TRBV5-1 with TRBJ2-1, with 12 bases fitting TRBD2. Germline CDR1 reads SGHRS; CDR2 reads YFSETQ. V trimming: 4 bases; J trimming: 2 bases; junction bases outside the gene matches: 4. This CDR3 has 16 amino acids. This CDR3 is CASSEWTSGTYNEQFF. DNA of the CDR3: TGCGCCAGCAGCGAATGGACTAGCGGGACCTACAATGAGCAGTTCTTC.